These 30 T cell receptor beta chains originate from one sample sequenced in a study of T cells in Graves' hyperthyroidism and ophthalmopathy (dated by TCRdb to about 2019). Library method: multiplex PCR. The listed sequencing device is Illumina HiSeq 2000. The TCR beta CDR3 regions were amplified from the RNA transcripts. A first-round RT-PCR of the TCR CDR3 used the HTBI primer set with the Qiagen OneStep RT-PCR kit. TCRdb handled the public reads itself, with Q25 trimming in fastp and clone calling in MiXCR, and kept productive beta chains. Merged by CDR3 protein, the rows form single entries marked with the most common genes and DNA. The sample contains about 270,000 distinct CDR3 sequences, 13% to 15% of them found a single time. Around 31% of the sample is in the top ten clones. Input material: blood. The receptors were gathered from a woman aged 45-65 years with Graves' hyperthyroidism that later progressed to Graves' ophthalmopathy.

To note about this clonotype: This clone may be a read error of a much larger clone one base away. This chain connects TRBV6-1 to TRBJ2-7; perhaps D is TRBD1 or TRBD2 (5 bases each). The CDR3 sequence is 14 residues long. Germline lookup yields CDR1 MNHNS and CDR2 SASEGT. With 6 bases removed from V and 2 bases from J, the gap between germline ends came to 14 bases. In DNA form, the CDR3 reads TGTGCCAGCAGACCCCGGGACGGACCCTACGAGCAGTACTTC. Translation: CASRPRDGPYEQYF.

CDR3: CSAAGTNQNTGELFF. In nucleotides, the CDR3 is TGCAGTGCTGCCGGGACAAACCAGAACACCGGGGAGCTGTTTTTT. The chain links TRBV20-1 to TRBJ2-2, with a tentative D call TRBD1 (6 bases). Trimming removed 5 bases at V and 1 base at J, with 14 bases between. Germline CDR1 reads DFQATT; CDR2 reads SNEGSKA (reference sequence). The CDR3 extends over 15 amino acids.

This chain links TRBV27 with TRBJ2-2; 12 positions agree with TRBD2. This CDR3 has 15 residues. The junction had 4 bases not matched to a gene; V was cut back by 7 bases and J by 4 bases. Germline CDR1 MNHEY, CDR2 SMNVEV (reference sequence). Here the CDR3 reads CASTELAGGTGELFF. The CDR3 nucleotides read TGTGCCAGCACAGAACTAGCGGGGGGCACCGGGGAGCTGTTTTTT.

This clonotype showed up many times. This chain joins TRBV27 and TRBJ1-5; the D is unclear. The CDR3 sequence is 15 residues long. The V gene lost 2 bases and the J gene lost 1 base, with 9 bases spanning the gap. The germline CDR1 and CDR2 sequences are MNHEY and SMNVEV (reference sequence). The CDR3 DNA reads TGTGCCAGCAGTTTAAACGGACTGAGCAATCAGCCCCAGCATTTT. Its translation is CASSLNGLSNQPQHF.

This clonotype was counted between two and nine times. The chain combines TRBV7-8 with TRBJ2-1; 8 bases fit TRBD2. The CDR3 length is 17 residues. V lost 1 base to trimming and J lost 9 bases; unmatched junction nucleotides: 14. CDR1 and CDR2 from the germline V gene are SGHVS and FQNEAQ. CDR3 sequence reads: CASSLVGGGLGASEQFF. The CDR3 bases are TGTGCCAGCAGCTTAGTCGGGGGGGGGCTAGGAGCGAGTGAGCAGTTCTTC.

This clonotype was picked up many times. This chain uses TRBV15 with TRBJ2-1, with 9 nucleotides matching TRBD1. After removal of 6 bases from V and 9 bases from J, the junction contained 12 bases not matched to a gene. This CDR3 is 15 amino acids long. The germline V gene encodes CDR1 LNHNV and CDR2 YYDKDF (reference sequence). This CDR3 reads CATSWTGAGGAEQFF. The CDR3 DNA reads as TGTGCCACCAGTTGGACAGGGGCCGGCGGCGCTGAGCAGTTCTTC.

This clonotype was counted many times. DNA of the CDR3: TGCGCCAGCAGCATCGAACATGGGGGGATGAACACTGAAGCTTTCTTT. Amino acid sequence: CASSIEHGGMNTEAFF. The V and J genes are TRBV5-1 and TRBJ1-1; the D gene is possibly TRBD1 (5 bases). Per the germline V gene, CDR1 is SGHRS and CDR2 is YFSETQ. The germline V and J ends were trimmed by 4 bases and 0 bases, with 16 bases remaining between them. The CDR3 consists of 16 residues.

This clonotype appeared many times. This chain joins TRBV11-2 and TRBJ2-1, with D perhaps TRBD2 (5 bases). Germline V gene lookup returns CDR1 SGHAT and CDR2 FQNNGV. Between the trimmed V and J ends, which lost 3 bases and 11 bases, there was a span of 11 bases. The CDR3 is made up of 12 amino acids. In DNA form, the CDR3 reads TGTGCCAGCAGCTTCACACTAGTAAAGCAGTTCTTC. It specifies CASSFTLVKQFF.

This clonotype was recorded many times. The rearrangement links TRBV6-1 to TRBJ2-3; D is perhaps TRBD2 (6 bases). V was clipped by 6 bases and J by 2 bases, with 15 bases between them. Looked up from germline, CDR1 is MNHNS and CDR2 is SASEGT. The CDR3 extends over 15 amino acids. The CDR3 DNA is TGTGCCAGCAGAATCACTAGCATAGACACAGATACGCAGTATTTT. It encodes CASRITSIDTDTQYF.

This clonotype appeared many times. The chain is built from TRBV2 and TRBJ1-1; TRBD1 matches at 8 bases. The CDR3 has 14 residues. CDR1 is SNHLY, CDR2 FYNNEI, per germline. After removal of 6 bases from V and 2 bases from J, the junction contained 5 bases not matched to a gene. In nucleotides, the CDR3 is TGTGCCAGCAGGGTGGACAGGGAAAACACTGAAGCTTTCTTT. This translates into CASRVDRENTEAFF.

This clonotype was found a few times. The chain employs TRBV19 and TRBJ2-2, with D unclear. The CDR3 is 14 residues long. CDR1 and CDR2 (germline): LNHDA, SQIVND (reference sequence). Trimming removed 3 bases at V and 3 bases at J, with 8 bases between. The CDR3 nucleotides read TGTGCCAGTAGTATGGCGCGGTACACCGGGGAGCTGTTTTTT. Protein: CASSMARYTGELFF.

This clonotype was seen a handful of times. The rearrangement links TRBV7-8 to TRBJ1-3, with TRBD1 matching 11 bases. The CDR3 has 17 residues. V was pared by 5 bases and J by 2 bases, with 8 bases of the junction left unmatched. Germline assignment: CDR1 SGHVS and CDR2 FQNEAQ. Written as DNA, the CDR3 is TGTGCCAGCAGCCTCGGACAGGGGGCAGCAACTGGAAACACCATATATTTT. Encoded protein: CASSLGQGAATGNTIYF.

This clonotype was found many times. V is TRBV2 and J is TRBJ1-5, with D possibly TRBD1 on 5 matching bases. Germline values: CDR1 SNHLY, CDR2 FYNNEI. This CDR3 has 14 amino acids. Trimming removed 5 bases at V and 7 bases at J, with 15 bases between. CDR3 amino acids: CASSQDNPRQPQHF. CDR3 DNA: TGTGCCAGCAGTCAGGACAATCCGCGACAGCCCCAGCATTTT.

The V gene is TRBV5-6, the J gene TRBJ2-5; no reliable D call. This CDR3 contains 13 residues. Looked up from germline, CDR1 is SGHDT and CDR2 is YYEEEE. V lost 0 bases and J 4 bases, leaving 7 bases between the germline ends. The CDR3, as DNA: TGTGCCAGCAGCTTGGCCTCAGCAGAGACCCAGTACTTC. Its translation is CASSLASAETQYF.

This clonotype was observed many times. The V gene is TRBV6-1, the J gene TRBJ2-2, with a tentative D call TRBD2 (6 bases). The CDR3 is 14 residues long. The germline V gene has CDR1 MNHNS and CDR2 SASEGT. Trimming shortened V by 6 bases and J by 5 bases, and 13 bases separated the two germline ends. CDR3 loop: CASSGRRPTGELFF. The CDR3 DNA reads as TGTGCCAGCAGCGGGAGACGGCCTACCGGGGAGCTGTTTTTT.

This clonotype was counted ten times or more. The chain has TRBV20-1 and TRBJ2-5; D is perhaps TRBD1 (5 bases). The CDR3 spans 14 residues. Per the germline V gene, CDR1 is DFQATT and CDR2 is SNEGSKA (reference sequence). The V end was cut by 0 bases, the J end by 1 base, with 9 bases between. The CDR3: CSARDRTGQETQYF. CDR3 DNA: TGCAGTGCTAGAGATCGAACAGGCCAAGAGACCCAGTACTTC.

This clonotype was counted only a few times. The chain has TRBV9 and TRBJ2-1; D gene ambiguous. The germline CDR1 and CDR2 sequences are SGDLS and YYNGEE. The CDR3 sequence is 12 residues long. Trimming removed 0 bases from V and 9 bases from J, with 7 bases in between. The CDR3 sequence: CASSVGASEQFF. For the CDR3, the DNA is TGTGCCAGCAGCGTAGGGGCATCTGAGCAGTTCTTC. Based on the CDR3 plus reference TRBV9 and TRBJ2-1, the full variable domain is DSGVTQTPKHLITATGQRVTLRCSPRSGDLSVYWYQQSLDQGLQFLIQYYNGEERAKGNILERFSAQQFPDLHSELNLSSLELGDSALYFCASSVGASEQFFGPGTRLTVL.

This clonotype was seen many times. The rearrangement joins TRBV2 to TRBJ1-4, with D unclear. CDR1 and CDR2 from the germline V gene are SNHLY and FYNNEI. The CDR3 is made up of 14 amino acids. V lost 7 bases to trimming and J lost 3 bases, with 12 bases between them. CDR3 amino acids: CASTGGRSNEKLFF. The CDR3 DNA is TGTGCCAGCACCGGCGGTAGATCTAATGAAAAACTGTTTTTT. Looking up the rest from reference TRBV2 and TRBJ1-4 gives the full variable domain: EPEVTQTPSHQVTQMGQEVILRCVPISNHLYFYWYRQILGQKVEFLVSFYNNEISEKSEIFDDQFSVERPDGSNFTLKIRSTKLEDSAMYFCASTGGRSNEKLFFGSGTQLSVL.

For this clonotype: A much larger clone differs from this one at a single base, so this may be a read error. The chain carries TRBV29-1 and TRBJ1-1, with no clear D. V was clipped by 0 bases and J by 11 bases, with 13 bases between them. The CDR3 runs 12 residues. Germline V gives CDR1 SQVTM, CDR2 ANQGSEA. The CDR3 protein is CSVEDDVEDAFF. CDR3 sequence (DNA): TGCAGCGTTGAAGATGACGTTGAGGATGCTTTCTTT.

This chain links TRBV2 with TRBJ2-1; 11 nucleotides line up with TRBD2. The germline gives CDR1 SNHLY, CDR2 FYNNEI. The V and J ends lost 8 bases and 4 bases, in that order; junction bases with no gene match: 4. The CDR3 is 14 amino acids. The CDR3 protein is CASQTSGVYNEQFF. In DNA form, the CDR3 reads TGTGCCAGCCAGACTAGCGGGGTATACAATGAGCAGTTCTTC. Based on the CDR3 plus reference TRBV2 and TRBJ2-1, the full variable domain is EPEVTQTPSHQVTQMGQEVILRCVPISNHLYFYWYRQILGQKVEFLVSFYNNEISEKSEIFDDQFSVERPDGSNFTLKIRSTKLEDSAMYFCASQTSGVYNEQFFGPGTRLTVL.

The chain carries TRBV7-6 and TRBJ1-3; D ambiguous. CDR3 length: 15 residues. V lost 3 bases to trimming and J lost 0 bases, with 9 bases between them. The germline CDR1 and CDR2 sequences are SGHVS and FNYEAQ. The CDR3 coding sequence is TGTGCCAGCAGCTTGTCTCGGAACTCTGGAAACACCATATATTTT. Translation gives CASSLSRNSGNTIYF.

The rearrangement uses TRBV20-1 and TRBJ2-7; TRBD2 is a possible D gene (7 bases). Germline assignment: CDR1 DFQATT and CDR2 SNEGSKA (reference sequence). The germline V and J ends were trimmed by 5 bases and 0 bases, with 17 bases remaining between them. This CDR3 has 15 amino acids. The CDR3 protein is CSAEKWAGASYEQYF. The CDR3 region has the DNA TGCAGTGCTGAAAAATGGGCGGGGGCCTCCTACGAGCAGTACTTC.

Only a few counts were recorded for this clonotype. The chain uses TRBV7-8 and TRBJ2-7; 12 nucleotides agree with TRBD2. This CDR3 region has 15 residues. V was pared by 4 bases and J by 4 bases, with 5 bases of the junction left unmatched. CDR1 and CDR2 (germline): SGHVS, FQNEAQ. The CDR3 protein is CASSSWTSGNYEQYF. CDR3 DNA: TGTGCCAGCAGCTCCTGGACTAGCGGGAATTACGAGCAGTACTTC.

This clonotype appeared many times. In nucleotides, the CDR3 is TGTGCCAGCAGCCAAAGGACTAGCGGGTCCCAAGAGACCCAGTACTTC. Protein sequence: CASSQRTSGSQETQYF. The genes are TRBV3-1 and TRBJ2-5; 11 bases map to TRBD2. The V gene end was trimmed by 2 bases and the J gene end by 1 base; junction bases not matched to a gene: 3. Germline loops: CDR1 LGHDT, CDR2 YNNKEL (reference sequence). This CDR3 has 16 amino acids.

The genes are TRBV24-1 and TRBJ1-2; D remains ambiguous. This CDR3 contains 15 residues. The V gene's germline CDR1 is KGHDR and CDR2 SFDVKD. Trimming removed 3 bases at V and 6 bases at J, with 16 bases between. CDR3: CATSDQFIGFHGYTF. The CDR3 region has the DNA TGTGCCACCAGTGATCAATTTATTGGTTTCCATGGCTACACCTTC.

The chain has TRBV30 and TRBJ2-1; D remains ambiguous. The V and J ends lost 0 bases and 6 bases respectively, with 3 bases between them. CDR3 size: 11 residues. Germline CDR1 is GTSNPN and CDR2 is SVGIG (reference sequence). The CDR3 DNA reads TGTGCCTGGAGTGTGGGCAATGAGCAGTTCTTC. Translation: CAWSVGNEQFF.

This clonotype was counted many times. The chain employs TRBV5-1 and TRBJ2-3, with a weak D call TRBD2 (6 bases). Trimming shortened V by 4 bases and J by 4 bases, and 13 bases separated the two germline ends. The CDR3 sequence is 14 residues long. Germline V lookup: CDR1 SGHRS, CDR2 YFSETQ. This CDR3 is CASSPGLASDTQYF. CDR3 bases: TGCGCCAGCAGCCCGGGACTGGCTTCAGATACGCAGTATTTT.

In this sample, this clonotype turned up many times. The rearrangement links TRBV12-3 or TRBV12-4 to TRBJ1-2; D may be TRBD1 (5 bases). The CDR3 sequence is 18 residues long. V lost 6 bases and J lost 4, with 27 bases in between. Written as DNA, the CDR3 is TGTGCCAGCAGCCCCTTTCGTGGCAGGGCGCCGTGGACCTATGGCTACACCTTC. It translates to CASSPFRGRAPWTYGYTF.

This chain connects TRBV12-3 or TRBV12-4 to TRBJ1-5, with unresolved D. V was trimmed by 3 bases and J by 0 bases, leaving 9 bases between them. This CDR3 has 15 amino acids. CDR3 sequence reads: CASSLGGDSNQPQHF. CDR3 sequence (DNA): TGTGCCAGCAGTTTGGGTGGGGATAGCAATCAGCCCCAGCATTTT.

There are many counts of this clonotype. This chain connects TRBV3-1 to TRBJ1-6; D gene unclear. V gave up 2 bases and J gave up 13 bases, with 12 bases separating them. This CDR3 has 13 amino acids. CDR1 and CDR2 (germline): LGHDT, YNNKEL (reference sequence). The CDR3 here is CASSQPRSIPLHF. The CDR3, as DNA: TGTGCCAGCAGCCAACCCCGATCTATTCCCCTCCACTTT.